A single TCR beta chain is shown here with its context. Germline CDR1 and CDR2: SNHLY and FYNNEI. Deletions cut 4 bases from V and 2 bases from J, with 12 bases between. This CDR3 is built from 14 residues. This entry comes from a study of blood T cells in healthy people across ages. A second about 6 to 12 cycle PCR used barcoded and J-beta primers. MiXCR, applied by TCRdb to the 5' RACE reads, yields one record per CDR3 protein. The profile shows over 1,300,000 distinct CDR3 sequences, approximately 59% of them singletons. This sequence was found in a young man in good health. The J gene is TRBJ2-7, the V gene TRBV2; no reliable D call. Sequenced sample: blood. The CDR3 region is CASSGAGLTYEQYF. The CDR3 coding sequence is TGTGCCAGCAGTGGGGCAGGTCTAACCTACGAGCAGTACTTC.